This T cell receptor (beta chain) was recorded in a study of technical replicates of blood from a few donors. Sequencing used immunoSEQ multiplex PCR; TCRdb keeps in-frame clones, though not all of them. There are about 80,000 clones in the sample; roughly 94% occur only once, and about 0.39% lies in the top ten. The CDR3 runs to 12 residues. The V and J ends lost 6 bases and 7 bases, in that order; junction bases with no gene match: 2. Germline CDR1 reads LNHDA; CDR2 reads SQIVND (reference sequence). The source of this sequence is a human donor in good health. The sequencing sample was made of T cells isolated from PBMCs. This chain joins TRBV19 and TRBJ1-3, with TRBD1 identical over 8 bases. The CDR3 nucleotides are TGTGCCAGTAGACGGACAGGGAACACCATATATTTT. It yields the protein CASRRTGNTIYF.